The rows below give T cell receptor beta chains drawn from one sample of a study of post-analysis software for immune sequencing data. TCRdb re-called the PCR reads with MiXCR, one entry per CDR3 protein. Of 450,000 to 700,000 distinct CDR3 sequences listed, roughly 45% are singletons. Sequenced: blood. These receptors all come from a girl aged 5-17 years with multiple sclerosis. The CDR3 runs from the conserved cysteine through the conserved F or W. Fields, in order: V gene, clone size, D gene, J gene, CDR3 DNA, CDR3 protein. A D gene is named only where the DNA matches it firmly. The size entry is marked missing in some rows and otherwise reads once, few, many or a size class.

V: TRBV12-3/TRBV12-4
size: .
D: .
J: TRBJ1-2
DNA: TGTGCCAGCAGTGACTTGAGAGGTGGCTACACCTTC
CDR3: CASSDLRGGYTF

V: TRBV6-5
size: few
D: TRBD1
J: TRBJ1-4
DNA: TGTGCCAGCAGTTATTCTCAGGGGGCCAGCAGACCCGCTAATGAAAAACTGTTTTTT
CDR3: CASSYSQGASRPANEKLFF

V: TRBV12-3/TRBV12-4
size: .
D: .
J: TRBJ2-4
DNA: TGTGCCAGCAGCGTCGGGAGTAGAGAGCAGTACTTC
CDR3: CASSVGSREQYF

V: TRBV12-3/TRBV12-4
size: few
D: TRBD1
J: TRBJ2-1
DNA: TGTGCCAGCAGACGGGACAGGGCGGACAATGAGCAGTTCTTC
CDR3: CASRRDRADNEQFF

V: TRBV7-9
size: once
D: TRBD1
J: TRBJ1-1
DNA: TGTGCCAGCAGCCCGGGACAGGGGGCGCCCACTGAAGCTTTCTTT
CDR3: CASSPGQGAPTEAFF

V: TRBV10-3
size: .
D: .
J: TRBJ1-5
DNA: TGTGCCATCAGTGAGCGGCAGCTTTATAGCAATCAGCCCCAGCATTTT
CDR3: CAISERQLYSNQPQHF

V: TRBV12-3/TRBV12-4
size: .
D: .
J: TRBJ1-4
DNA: TGTGCCAGCAGTTCAGAGGCAACTAATGAAAAACTGTTTTTT
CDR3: CASSSEATNEKLFF

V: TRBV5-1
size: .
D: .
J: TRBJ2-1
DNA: TGCGCCAGCAGCTTCTCCCATGAGCAGTTCTTC
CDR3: CASSFSHEQFF

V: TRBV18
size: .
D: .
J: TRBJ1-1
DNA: TGTGCCAGCTCACCCAGGGGAATTGGAACCACTGAAGCTTTCTTT
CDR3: CASSPRGIGTTEAFF

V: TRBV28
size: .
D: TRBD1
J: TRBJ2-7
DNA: TGTGCCAGCAGGGTGACAGGGCCAGATTACGAGCAGTACTTC
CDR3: CASRVTGPDYEQYF

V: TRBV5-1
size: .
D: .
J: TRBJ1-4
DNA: TGCGCCAGCAGCTTTGGCCCGGGGGTTAATGAAAAACTGTTTTTT
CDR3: CASSFGPGVNEKLFF

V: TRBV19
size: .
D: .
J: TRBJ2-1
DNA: TGTGCCAGTAGTATAGCGGACAATGAGCAGTTCTTC
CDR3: CASSIADNEQFF

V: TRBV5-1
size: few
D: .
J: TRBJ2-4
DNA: TGCGCCAGCAGAGGGGAGCTAGCCAAAAACATTCAGTACTTC
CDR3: CASRGELAKNIQYF

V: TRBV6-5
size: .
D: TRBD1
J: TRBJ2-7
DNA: TGTGCCAGCAGCCGGTTCGGGACAGGAATCTACGAGCAGTACTTC
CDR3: CASSRFGTGIYEQYF

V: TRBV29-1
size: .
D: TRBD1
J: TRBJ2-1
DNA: TGCAGCGTTGAAGCGACAGGGAACAATGAGCAGTTCTTC
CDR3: CSVEATGNNEQFF

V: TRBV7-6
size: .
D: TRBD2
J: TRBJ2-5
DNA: TGTGCCAGCAGCTATAGCGGGGGGAACTCGGAGACCCAGTACTTC
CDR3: CASSYSGGNSETQYF

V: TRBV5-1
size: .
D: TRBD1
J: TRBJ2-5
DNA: TGCGCCAGCAGCGAACGACAGGGTACGGAGACCCAGTACTTC
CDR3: CASSERQGTETQYF

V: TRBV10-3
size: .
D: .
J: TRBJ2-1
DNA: TGTGCCATCAGTGAGTTGGGCAATGAGCAGTTCTTC
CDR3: CAISELGNEQFF